The rows below give T cell receptor beta chains drawn from one sample of a study of T cell clusters in autoimmune cytopenias. TCRdb re-called the multiplex PCR reads and gives one entry per CDR3 protein, without DNA. Its table lists 5,500 to 6,500 distinct CDR3 sequences. The material sequenced was peripheral blood. All receptors derive from a human donor with an autoimmune cytopenia or autoimmune hepatitis (not recorded which). Both conserved end residues are part of each CDR3. Not every row has a clone size; where given, it reads once, few, many or a size class.

clone_size: medium-sized; cdr3_length: 16; j_call: TRBJ2-6; v_call: TRBV6-2/TRBV6-3; cdr3_aa: CASRPGVGSGANVLTF
clone_size: -; cdr3_length: 13; j_call: TRBJ2-7; v_call: TRBV12-3/TRBV12-4; cdr3_aa: CASRMVEYGEQYF
clone_size: -; cdr3_length: 13; j_call: TRBJ1-4; v_call: TRBV28; cdr3_aa: CASSLAGIEKLFF
clone_size: -; cdr3_length: 14; j_call: TRBJ1-6; v_call: TRBV12-3/TRBV12-4; cdr3_aa: CASSLPENNSPLHF
clone_size: -; cdr3_length: 12; j_call: TRBJ2-5; v_call: TRBV7-2; cdr3_aa: CASSPRGGTQYF
clone_size: -; cdr3_length: 14; j_call: TRBJ2-7; v_call: TRBV6-6; cdr3_aa: CASRVRTGPYEQYF
clone_size: medium-sized; cdr3_length: 14; j_call: TRBJ1-2; v_call: TRBV6-2/TRBV6-3; cdr3_aa: CASSYLGQGNGYTF
clone_size: -; cdr3_length: 13; j_call: TRBJ2-1; v_call: TRBV6-5; cdr3_aa: CASSLTGTAKQFF
clone_size: -; cdr3_length: 14; j_call: TRBJ1-2; v_call: TRBV4-3; cdr3_aa: CASSQDRDRYGYTF
clone_size: medium-sized; cdr3_length: 13; j_call: TRBJ1-1; v_call: TRBV12-3/TRBV12-4; cdr3_aa: CASSLVRNTEAFF
clone_size: medium-sized; cdr3_length: 14; j_call: TRBJ2-3; v_call: TRBV5-4; cdr3_aa: CASSLLVGTDTQYF